This T cell receptor beta chain emerged from a study of blood T cell repertoires in COVID-19. Study-level background: There were acute and convalescent COVID-19 samples, and they came from the United States, Italy and Spain. T cells, B-cell-depleted T cells, or PBMCs provided the cDNA or gDNA that served as material.

There are 17 residues in the CDR3. CDR1 is MNHEY and CDR2 is SVGEGT in the germline V gene. J lost 1 base, V lost 4 bases, and 10 bases had no gene match. The table lists this clone with a few counts. In the original analysis: Estimates of nucleated cell counts were drawn from the amplification of reference gene primers. Clones were read by immunoSEQ multiplex PCR, and TCRdb kept only the in-frame ones, dropping some. D and trimming come from the DNA, and the V and J calls and clone size come from that table. The table lists a few hundred thousand clones, 89% of them singletons. The chain couples TRBV6-2 or TRBV6-3 to TRBJ2-1; 7 bases line up with TRBD2. The sample was peripheral blood. The receptor was isolated from an older woman with acute or convalescent COVID-19. DNA for the CDR3: TGTGCCAGCAGTTTAGCCCGGGCGGGAGTTTCCTACAATGAGCAGTTCTTC. Protein: CASSLARAGVSYNEQFF.